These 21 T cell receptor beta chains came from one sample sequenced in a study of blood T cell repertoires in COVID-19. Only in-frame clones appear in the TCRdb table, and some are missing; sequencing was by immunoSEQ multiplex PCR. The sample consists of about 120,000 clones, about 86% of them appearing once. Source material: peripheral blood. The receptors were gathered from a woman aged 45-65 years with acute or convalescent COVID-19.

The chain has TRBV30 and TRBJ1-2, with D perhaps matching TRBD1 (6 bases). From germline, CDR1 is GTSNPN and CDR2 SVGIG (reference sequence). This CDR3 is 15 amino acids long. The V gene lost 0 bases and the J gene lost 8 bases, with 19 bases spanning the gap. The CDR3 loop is CAWSVGGGHLRGYTF. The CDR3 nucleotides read TGTGCCTGGAGTGTAGGTGGGGGACACCTCCGGGGCTACACCTTC.

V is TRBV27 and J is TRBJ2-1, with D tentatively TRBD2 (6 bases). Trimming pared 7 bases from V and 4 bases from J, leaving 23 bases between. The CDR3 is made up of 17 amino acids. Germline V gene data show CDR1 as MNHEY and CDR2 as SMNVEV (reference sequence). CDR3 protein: CASTLGTPLPAYNEQFF. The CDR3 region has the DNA TGTGCCAGCACCCTCGGGACTCCGCTGCCCGCGTACAATGAGCAGTTCTTC.

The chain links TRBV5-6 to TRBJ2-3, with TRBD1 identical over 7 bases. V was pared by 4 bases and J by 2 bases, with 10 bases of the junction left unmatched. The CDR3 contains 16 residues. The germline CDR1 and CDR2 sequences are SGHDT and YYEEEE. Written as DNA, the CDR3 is TGTGCCAGCAGCCCGGATGGCAGGGGGTACACAGATACGCAGTATTTT. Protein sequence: CASSPDGRGYTDTQYF.

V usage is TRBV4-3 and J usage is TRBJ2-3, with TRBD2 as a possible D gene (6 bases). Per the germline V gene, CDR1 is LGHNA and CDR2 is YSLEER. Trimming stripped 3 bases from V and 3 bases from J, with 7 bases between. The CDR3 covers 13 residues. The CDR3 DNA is TGCGCCAGCAGCCAGGGACTTACAGATACGCAGTATTTT. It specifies CASSQGLTDTQYF.

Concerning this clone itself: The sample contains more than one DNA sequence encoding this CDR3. The CDR3 here is CASSPSGSSYNEQFF. The CDR3 DNA reads TGCGCCAGCAGCCCTAGCGGGAGCTCCTACAATGAGCAGTTCTTC. The V and J genes are TRBV5-1 and TRBJ2-1; 10 bases map to TRBD2. With V trimmed by 4 bases and J by 0 bases, 1 base remained unmatched. The CDR3 sequence is 15 residues long. Germline lookup yields CDR1 SGHRS and CDR2 YFSETQ. Using reference TRBV5-1 and TRBJ2-1 for the parts outside the CDR3, the full variable domain is KAGVTQTPRYLIKTRGQQVTLSCSPISGHRSVSWYQQTPGQGLQFLFEYFSETQRNKGNFPGRFSGRQFSNSRSEMNVSTLELGDSALYLCASSPSGSSYNEQFFGPGTRLTVL.

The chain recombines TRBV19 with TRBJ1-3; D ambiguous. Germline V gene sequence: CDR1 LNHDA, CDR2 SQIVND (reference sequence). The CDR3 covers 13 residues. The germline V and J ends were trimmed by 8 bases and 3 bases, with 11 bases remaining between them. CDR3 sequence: CASASRFGNTIYF. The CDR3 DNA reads TGTGCCAGTGCCTCTAGGTTTGGAAACACCATATATTTT.

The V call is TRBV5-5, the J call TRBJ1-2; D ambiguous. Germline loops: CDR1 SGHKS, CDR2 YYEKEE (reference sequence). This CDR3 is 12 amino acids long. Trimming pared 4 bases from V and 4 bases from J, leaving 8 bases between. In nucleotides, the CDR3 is TGTGCCAGCAGCCGTAGCAGCTATGGCTACACCTTC. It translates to CASSRSSYGYTF.

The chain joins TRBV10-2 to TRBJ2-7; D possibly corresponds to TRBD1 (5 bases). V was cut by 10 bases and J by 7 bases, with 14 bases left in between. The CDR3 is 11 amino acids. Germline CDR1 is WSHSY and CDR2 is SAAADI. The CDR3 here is CATSGLWEQYF. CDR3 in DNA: TGCGCCACTTCAGGGTTATGGGAGCAGTACTTC.

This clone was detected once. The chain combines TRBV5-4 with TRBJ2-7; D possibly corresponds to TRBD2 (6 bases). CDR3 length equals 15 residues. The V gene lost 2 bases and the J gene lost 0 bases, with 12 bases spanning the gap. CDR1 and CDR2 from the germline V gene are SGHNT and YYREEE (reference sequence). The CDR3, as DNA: TGTGCCAGCAGCTTTGATAGCGGTAGCTCCTACGAGCAGTACTTC. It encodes CASSFDSGSSYEQYF.

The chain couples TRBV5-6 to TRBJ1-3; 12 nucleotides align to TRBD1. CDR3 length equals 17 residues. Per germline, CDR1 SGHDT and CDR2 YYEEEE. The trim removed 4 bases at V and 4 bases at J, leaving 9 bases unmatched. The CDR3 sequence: CASSTPGQGATGNTIYF. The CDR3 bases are TGTGCCAGCAGCACACCGGGACAGGGGGCTACAGGAAACACCATATATTTT.

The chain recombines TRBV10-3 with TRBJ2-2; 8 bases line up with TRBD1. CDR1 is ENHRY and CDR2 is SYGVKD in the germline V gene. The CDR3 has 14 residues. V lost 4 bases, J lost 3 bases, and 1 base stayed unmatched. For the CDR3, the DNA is TGTGCCATCAGTGGCAGGGGGCACACCGGGGAGCTGTTTTTT. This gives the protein CAISGRGHTGELFF.

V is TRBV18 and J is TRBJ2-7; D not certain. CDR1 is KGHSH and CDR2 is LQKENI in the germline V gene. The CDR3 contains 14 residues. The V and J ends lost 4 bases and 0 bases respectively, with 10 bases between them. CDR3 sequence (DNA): TGTGCCAGCTCACTGACTGAGAGCTCCTACGAGCAGTACTTC. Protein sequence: CASSLTESSYEQYF.

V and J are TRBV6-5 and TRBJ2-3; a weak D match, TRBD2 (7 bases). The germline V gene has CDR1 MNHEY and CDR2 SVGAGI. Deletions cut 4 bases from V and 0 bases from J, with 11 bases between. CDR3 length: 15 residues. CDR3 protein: CASSLRGPSTDTQYF. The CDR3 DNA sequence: TGTGCCAGCAGTTTGCGGGGGCCGAGCACAGATACGCAGTATTTT.

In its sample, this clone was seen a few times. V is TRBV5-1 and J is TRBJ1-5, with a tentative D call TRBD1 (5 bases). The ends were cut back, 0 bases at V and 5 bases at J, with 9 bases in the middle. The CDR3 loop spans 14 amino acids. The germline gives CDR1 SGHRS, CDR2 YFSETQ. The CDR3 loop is CASSLAPTDQPQHF. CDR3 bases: TGCGCCAGCAGCTTGGCTCCGACAGATCAGCCCCAGCATTTT.

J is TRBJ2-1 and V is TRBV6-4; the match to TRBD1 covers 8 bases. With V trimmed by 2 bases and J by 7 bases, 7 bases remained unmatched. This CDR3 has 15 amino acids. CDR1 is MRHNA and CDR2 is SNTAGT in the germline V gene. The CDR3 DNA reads TGTGCCAGCAGTGACCCGGGGCAGGGGGCGAATGAGCAGTTCTTC. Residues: CASSDPGQGANEQFF.

The CDR3 sequence: CALTGGPSNYEQYF. CDR3 DNA: TGTGCCTTGACGGGGGGGCCAAGTAACTACGAGCAGTACTTC. The chain uses TRBV30 and TRBJ2-7; 8 bases line up with TRBD2. Germline-derived CDR1 and CDR2 are GTSNPN and SVGIG (reference sequence). Germline trimming cut 7 bases from V and 3 bases from J; bases unmatched to any gene: 11. The CDR3 runs 14 residues.

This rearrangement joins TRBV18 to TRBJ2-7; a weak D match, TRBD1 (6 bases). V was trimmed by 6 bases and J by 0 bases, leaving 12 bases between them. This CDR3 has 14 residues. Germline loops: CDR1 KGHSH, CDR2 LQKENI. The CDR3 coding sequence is TGTGCCAGCTCCCCTCGAGGGGGCTCCTACGAGCAGTACTTC. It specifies CASSPRGGSYEQYF.

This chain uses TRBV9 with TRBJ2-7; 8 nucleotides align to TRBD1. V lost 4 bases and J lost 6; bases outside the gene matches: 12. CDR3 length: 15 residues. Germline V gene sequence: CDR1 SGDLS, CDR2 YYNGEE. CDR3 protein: CASSSPGQASSEQYF. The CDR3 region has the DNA TGTGCCAGCAGCTCGCCGGGACAGGCGAGCTCCGAGCAGTACTTC.

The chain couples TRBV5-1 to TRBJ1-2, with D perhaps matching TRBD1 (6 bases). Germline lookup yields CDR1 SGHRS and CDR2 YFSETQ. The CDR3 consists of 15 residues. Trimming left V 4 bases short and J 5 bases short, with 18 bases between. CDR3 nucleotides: TGCGCCAGCAGCCAGGGCTCTGGACAGCTTTATGGCTACACCTTC. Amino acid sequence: CASSQGSGQLYGYTF.

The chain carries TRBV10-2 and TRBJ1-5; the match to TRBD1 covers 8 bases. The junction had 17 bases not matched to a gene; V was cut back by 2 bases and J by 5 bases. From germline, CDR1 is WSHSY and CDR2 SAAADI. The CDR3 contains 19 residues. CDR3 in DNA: TGCGCCAGCAGTGAGAATTACGGAAAACCAGGGGGCGCGGATCAGCCCCAGCATTTT. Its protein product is CASSENYGKPGGADQPQHF.

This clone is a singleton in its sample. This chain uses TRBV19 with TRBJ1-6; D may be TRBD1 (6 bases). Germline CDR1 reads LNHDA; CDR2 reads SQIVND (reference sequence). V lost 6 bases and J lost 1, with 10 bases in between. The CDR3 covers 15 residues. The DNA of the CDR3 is TGTGCCAGTAGCCCACAGGGTTCCTATAATTCACCCCTCCACTTT. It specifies CASSPQGSYNSPLHF.